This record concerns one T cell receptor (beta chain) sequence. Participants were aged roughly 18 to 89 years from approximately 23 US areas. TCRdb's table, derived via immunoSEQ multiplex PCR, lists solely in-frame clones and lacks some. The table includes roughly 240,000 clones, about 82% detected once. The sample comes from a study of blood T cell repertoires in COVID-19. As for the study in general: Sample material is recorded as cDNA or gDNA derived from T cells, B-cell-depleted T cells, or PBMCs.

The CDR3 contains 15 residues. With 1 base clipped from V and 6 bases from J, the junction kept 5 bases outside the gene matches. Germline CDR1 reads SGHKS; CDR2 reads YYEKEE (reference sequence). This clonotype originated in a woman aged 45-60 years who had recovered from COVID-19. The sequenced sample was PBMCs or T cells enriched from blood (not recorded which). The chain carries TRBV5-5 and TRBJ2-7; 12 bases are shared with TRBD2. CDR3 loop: CASSLTLAGGGEQYF. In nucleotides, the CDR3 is TGTGCCAGCAGCTTGACACTAGCGGGGGGAGGCGAGCAGTACTTC.